Listed below are T cell receptor beta chains from one sample, sequenced in a study of shared clonotypes between healthy human individuals. The table came from immunoSEQ multiplex PCR; TCRdb's copy has only in-frame clones and leaves some out. The sample shows approximately 1.9 million clones, approximately 92% of them seen only once. Material for sequencing was naive CD8+ T cells from PBMCs. Receptors originate from a man aged 18 to 30 in good health. Some clones in this sample may be carry-over from other donors' samples. CDR3s include the opening cysteine and the closing phenylalanine or tryptophan. Each record gives: D gene, J gene, clone size, V gene, CDR3 DNA, CDR3 protein. D genes are given only for firm matches. The size entry is marked missing in some rows and otherwise reads once, few, many or a size class.

d_gene: .; j_gene: TRBJ1-1; abundance: .; v_gene: TRBV6-5; CDR3nt: TGTGCCAGCAGTGAAGCCCCTGAAGCTTTCTTT; CDR3aa: CASSEAPEAFF
d_gene: TRBD1; j_gene: TRBJ1-1; abundance: once; v_gene: TRBV15; CDR3nt: TGTGCCACCCGAGGGACAGGGAACACTGAAGCTTTCTTT; CDR3aa: CATRGTGNTEAFF
d_gene: TRBD1; j_gene: TRBJ2-7; abundance: .; v_gene: TRBV9; CDR3nt: TGTGCCAGCGGGCCCGGGACAGGGGTTAACGAGCAGTACTTC; CDR3aa: CASGPGTGVNEQYF
d_gene: TRBD2; j_gene: TRBJ2-1; abundance: .; v_gene: TRBV6-6; CDR3nt: TGTGCCAGCAGGGCTCGGGGCGGGAGGGCCGATGAGCAGTTCTTC; CDR3aa: CASRARGGRADEQFF
d_gene: TRBD1; j_gene: TRBJ2-7; abundance: .; v_gene: TRBV7-8; CDR3nt: TGTGCCAGCAGCTTAGCGTCGAAACAGGGGGCGTTCCACGAGCAGTACTTC; CDR3aa: CASSLASKQGAFHEQYF
d_gene: .; j_gene: TRBJ2-5; abundance: .; v_gene: TRBV6-6; CDR3nt: TGTGCCAGCAGTTACCATCCAGACAGACAAGAGACCCAGTACTTC; CDR3aa: CASSYHPDRQETQYF
d_gene: .; j_gene: TRBJ1-5; abundance: .; v_gene: TRBV19; CDR3nt: TGTGCCAGTAGTACGGGGACGGTCAATCAGCCCCAGCATTTT; CDR3aa: CASSTGTVNQPQHF
d_gene: .; j_gene: TRBJ2-7; abundance: .; v_gene: TRBV18; CDR3nt: TGTGCCAGCTCACCATCACCTACAGGGACCTCTTCTGAGCAGTACTTC; CDR3aa: CASSPSPTGTSSEQYF
d_gene: TRBD2; j_gene: TRBJ2-1; abundance: .; v_gene: TRBV19; CDR3nt: TGTGCCAGTAGTATAGGGCCATCGGGAGGGCCCTTTCATGAGCAGTTCTTC; CDR3aa: CASSIGPSGGPFHEQFF
d_gene: .; j_gene: TRBJ1-2; abundance: .; v_gene: TRBV29-1; CDR3nt: TGCAGCGTTGAAGTGATGATTCGCGATAACTATGGCTACACCTTC; CDR3aa: CSVEVMIRDNYGYTF
d_gene: TRBD2; j_gene: TRBJ2-7; abundance: .; v_gene: TRBV6-4; CDR3nt: TGTGCCAGCAGTGAGATAGCGGGAGTCAACGAGCAGTACTTC; CDR3aa: CASSEIAGVNEQYF
d_gene: .; j_gene: TRBJ2-3; abundance: .; v_gene: TRBV4-1; CDR3nt: TGCGCCAGCAGCCAAGTGAGGGGGACGCAGTATTTT; CDR3aa: CASSQVRGTQYF
d_gene: TRBD2; j_gene: TRBJ2-3; abundance: .; v_gene: TRBV11-2; CDR3nt: TGTGCCAGCAGCCAGACTAGCGGGAGGCCCGATACGCAGTATTTT; CDR3aa: CASSQTSGRPDTQYF
d_gene: TRBD2; j_gene: TRBJ2-7; abundance: .; v_gene: TRBV7-2; CDR3nt: TGTGCCAGCAGCCTCACAGAAGCGGGGGAGGGATCCTACGAGCAGTACTTC; CDR3aa: CASSLTEAGEGSYEQYF
d_gene: .; j_gene: TRBJ1-1; abundance: few; v_gene: TRBV28; CDR3nt: TGTGCCAGCAGTTCGGGCAGGGGTGACACTGAAGCTTTCTTT; CDR3aa: CASSSGRGDTEAFF
d_gene: TRBD1; j_gene: TRBJ1-4; abundance: once; v_gene: TRBV5-1; CDR3nt: TGCGCCAGCAGTCCTGGACAGGCGAATGAAAAACTGTTTTTT; CDR3aa: CASSPGQANEKLFF
d_gene: .; j_gene: TRBJ2-1; abundance: .; v_gene: TRBV4-1; CDR3nt: TGCGCCAGCAGCCCGGCTGAGGGAGTCGGAGGGGATGAGCAGTTCTTC; CDR3aa: CASSPAEGVGGDEQFF
d_gene: .; j_gene: TRBJ2-1; abundance: .; v_gene: TRBV4-1; CDR3nt: TGCGCCAGCAGCCAAGAGTGGGGGATCGCTTCCTACAATGAGCAGTTCTTC; CDR3aa: CASSQEWGIASYNEQFF
d_gene: .; j_gene: TRBJ2-2; abundance: .; v_gene: TRBV27; CDR3nt: TGTGCCAGCAGTTTAGAGGCAGGGTGGTTGGCGAACACCGGGGAGCTGTTTTTT; CDR3aa: CASSLEAGWLANTGELFF
d_gene: .; j_gene: TRBJ2-1; abundance: once; v_gene: TRBV7-9; CDR3nt: TGTGCCAGCAGATCACGGATCAATGAGCAGTTCTTC; CDR3aa: CASRSRINEQFF
d_gene: .; j_gene: TRBJ2-2; abundance: .; v_gene: TRBV5-1; CDR3nt: TGCGCCAGCAGCTTGATCCGTCAGCCTGAGGTGGCCGGGGAGCTGTTTTTT; CDR3aa: CASSLIRQPEVAGELFF
d_gene: .; j_gene: TRBJ1-4; abundance: .; v_gene: TRBV9; CDR3nt: TGTGCCAGCAGCCCCTCCGGGACGGTGAATGAAAAACTGTTTTTT; CDR3aa: CASSPSGTVNEKLFF
d_gene: .; j_gene: TRBJ2-5; abundance: .; v_gene: TRBV7-9; CDR3nt: TGTGCCAGCAGCTTAGCGGGGTCACAAGAGACCCAGTACTTC; CDR3aa: CASSLAGSQETQYF
d_gene: TRBD1; j_gene: TRBJ2-7; abundance: .; v_gene: TRBV6-1; CDR3nt: TGTGCCAGCAGTGATCTCCACAGGGGACCCTCGGGCGAGCAGTACTTC; CDR3aa: CASSDLHRGPSGEQYF
d_gene: .; j_gene: TRBJ1-5; abundance: .; v_gene: TRBV5-5; CDR3nt: TGTGCCAGCAGCTTGGGAAATTCCGATCAGCCCCAGCATTTT; CDR3aa: CASSLGNSDQPQHF
d_gene: .; j_gene: TRBJ2-2; abundance: .; v_gene: TRBV7-9; CDR3nt: TGTGCCAGCAGCCCCTCGTTTTCCGGGGAGCTGTTTTTT; CDR3aa: CASSPSFSGELFF
d_gene: TRBD2; j_gene: TRBJ2-1; abundance: .; v_gene: TRBV27; CDR3nt: TGTGCCAGCAGTTCAGGACTAGCGGGAGGGCGGGATGAGCAGTTCTTC; CDR3aa: CASSSGLAGGRDEQFF
d_gene: .; j_gene: TRBJ1-1; abundance: .; v_gene: TRBV10-3; CDR3nt: TGTGCCATCAGTGAGTCCCCCGACGCCCGTGAAGCTTTCTTT; CDR3aa: CAISESPDAREAFF
d_gene: .; j_gene: TRBJ1-1; abundance: .; v_gene: TRBV14; CDR3nt: TGTGCCAGCAGCCACGTTGGGAGCATGAACACTGAAGCTTTCTTT; CDR3aa: CASSHVGSMNTEAFF
d_gene: .; j_gene: TRBJ2-7; abundance: .; v_gene: TRBV27; CDR3nt: TGTGCCAGCAGTGCCCGCAGGGGCCACTACGAGCAGTACTTC; CDR3aa: CASSARRGHYEQYF
d_gene: .; j_gene: TRBJ2-1; abundance: .; v_gene: TRBV30; CDR3nt: TGTGCCTGGAGTGATGAACGTCAAAATGAGCAGTTCTTC; CDR3aa: CAWSDERQNEQFF